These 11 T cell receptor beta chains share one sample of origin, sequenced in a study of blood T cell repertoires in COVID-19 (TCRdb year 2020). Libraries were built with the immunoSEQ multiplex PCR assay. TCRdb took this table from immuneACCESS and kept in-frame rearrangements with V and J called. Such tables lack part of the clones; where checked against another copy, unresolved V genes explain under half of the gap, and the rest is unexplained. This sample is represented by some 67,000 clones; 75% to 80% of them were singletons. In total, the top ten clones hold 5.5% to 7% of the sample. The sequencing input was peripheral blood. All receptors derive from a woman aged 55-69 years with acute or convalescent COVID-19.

CDR3 coding DNA: TGTGCCAGCAGCCCCTCGAGCGGGGGGTCGTACGAGCAGTACTTC. Translation: CASSPSSGGSYEQYF. The rearrangement uses TRBV5-4 and TRBJ2-7; 9 bases are shared with TRBD2. V shed 4 bases, J shed 4 bases, and the junction held 9 bases outside the gene matches. Germline values: CDR1 SGHNT, CDR2 YYREEE (reference sequence). The CDR3 contains 15 residues.

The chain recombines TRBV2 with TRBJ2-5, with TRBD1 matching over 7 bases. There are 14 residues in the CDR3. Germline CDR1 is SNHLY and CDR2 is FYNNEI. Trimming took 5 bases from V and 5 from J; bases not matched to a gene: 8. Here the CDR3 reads CASSQTGWGETQYF. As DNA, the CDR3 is TGTGCCAGCAGTCAGACAGGGTGGGGGGAGACCCAGTACTTC.

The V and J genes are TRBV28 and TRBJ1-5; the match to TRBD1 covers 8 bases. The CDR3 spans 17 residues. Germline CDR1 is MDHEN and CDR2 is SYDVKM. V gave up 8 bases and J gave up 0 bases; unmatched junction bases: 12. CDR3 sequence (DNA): TGTGCCAGCGGCGCGGACAGGGCGGTGTATAGCAATCAGCCCCAGCATTTT. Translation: CASGADRAVYSNQPQHF.

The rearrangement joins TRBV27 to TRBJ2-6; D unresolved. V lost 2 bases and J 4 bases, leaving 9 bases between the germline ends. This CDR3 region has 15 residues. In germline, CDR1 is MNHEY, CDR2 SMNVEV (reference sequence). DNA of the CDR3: TGTGCCAGCAGTTTACGGGTGTCCGGGGCCAACGTCCTGACTTTC. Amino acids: CASSLRVSGANVLTF.

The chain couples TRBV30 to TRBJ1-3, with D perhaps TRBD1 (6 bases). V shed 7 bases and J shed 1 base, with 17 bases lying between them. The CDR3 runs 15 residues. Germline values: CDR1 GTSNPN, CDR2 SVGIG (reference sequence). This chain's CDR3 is CAFRGGGLSGNTIYF. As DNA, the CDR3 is TGTGCCTTTCGAGGGGGGGGCCTATCTGGAAACACCATATATTTT.

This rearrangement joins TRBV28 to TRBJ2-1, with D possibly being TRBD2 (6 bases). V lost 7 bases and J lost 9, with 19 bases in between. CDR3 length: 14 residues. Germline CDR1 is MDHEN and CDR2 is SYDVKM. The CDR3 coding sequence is TGTGCCAGCACTCCGGTGGGGGGTCGGCCTGAGCAGTTCTTC. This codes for CASTPVGGRPEQFF.

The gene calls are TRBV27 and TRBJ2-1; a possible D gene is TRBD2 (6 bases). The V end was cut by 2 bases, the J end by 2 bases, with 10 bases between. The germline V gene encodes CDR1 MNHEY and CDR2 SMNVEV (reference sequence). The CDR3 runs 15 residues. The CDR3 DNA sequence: TGTGCCAGCAGTTTAGAGCGGGTCCCCTACAATGAGCAGTTCTTC. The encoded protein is CASSLERVPYNEQFF.

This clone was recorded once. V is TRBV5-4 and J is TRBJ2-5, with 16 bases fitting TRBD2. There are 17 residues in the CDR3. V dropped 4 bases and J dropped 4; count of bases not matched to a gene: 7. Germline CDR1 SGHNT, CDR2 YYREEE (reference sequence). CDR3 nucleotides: TGTGCCAGCAGCGTCCCGGGACTAGCGGGGGGGGGAGAGACCCAGTACTTC. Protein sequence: CASSVPGLAGGGETQYF.

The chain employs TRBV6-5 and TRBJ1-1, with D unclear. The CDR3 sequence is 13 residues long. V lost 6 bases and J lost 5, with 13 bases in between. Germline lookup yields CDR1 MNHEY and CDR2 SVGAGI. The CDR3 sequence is CASRLTSQTEAFF. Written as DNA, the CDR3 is TGTGCCAGCAGATTGACAAGCCAAACTGAAGCTTTCTTT.

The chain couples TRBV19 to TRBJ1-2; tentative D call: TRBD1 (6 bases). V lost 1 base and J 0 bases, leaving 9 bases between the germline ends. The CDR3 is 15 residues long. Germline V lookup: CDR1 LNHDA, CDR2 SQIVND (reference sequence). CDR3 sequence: CASSIAGGPNYGYTF. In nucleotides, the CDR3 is TGTGCCAGTAGTATAGCGGGGGGGCCTAACTATGGCTACACCTTC.

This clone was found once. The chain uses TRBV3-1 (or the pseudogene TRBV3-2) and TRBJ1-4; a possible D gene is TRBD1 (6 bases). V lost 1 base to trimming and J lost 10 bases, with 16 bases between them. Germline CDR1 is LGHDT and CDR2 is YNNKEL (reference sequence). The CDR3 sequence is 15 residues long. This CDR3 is CASSQGQAFGGKLFF. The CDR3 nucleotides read TGTGCCAGCAGCCAAGGACAGGCCTTTGGGGGAAAACTGTTTTTT.